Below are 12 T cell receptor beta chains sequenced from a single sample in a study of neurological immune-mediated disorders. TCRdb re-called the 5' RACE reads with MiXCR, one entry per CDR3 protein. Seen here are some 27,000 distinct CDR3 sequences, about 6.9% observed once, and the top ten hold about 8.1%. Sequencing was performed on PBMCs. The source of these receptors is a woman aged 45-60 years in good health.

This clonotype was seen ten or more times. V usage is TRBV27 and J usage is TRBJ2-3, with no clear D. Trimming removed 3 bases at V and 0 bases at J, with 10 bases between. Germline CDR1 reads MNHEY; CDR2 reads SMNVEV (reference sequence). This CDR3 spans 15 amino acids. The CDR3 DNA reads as TGTGCCAGCAGTTTGACACCATCAAGCACAGATACGCAGTATTTT. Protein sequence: CASSLTPSSTDTQYF.

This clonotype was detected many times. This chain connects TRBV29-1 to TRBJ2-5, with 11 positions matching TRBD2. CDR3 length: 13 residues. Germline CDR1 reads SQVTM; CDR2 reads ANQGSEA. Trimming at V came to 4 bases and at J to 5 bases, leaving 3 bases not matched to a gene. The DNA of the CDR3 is TGCAGCGTTGTACTAGCGGGGGTGGAGACCCAGTACTTC. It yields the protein CSVVLAGVETQYF.

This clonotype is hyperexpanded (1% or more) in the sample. This CDR3 is CASKTNQGPLVEQYF. CDR3 sequence (DNA): TGCGCCAGCAAAACAAACCAAGGTCCTCTTGTGGAGCAGTACTTC. This rearrangement joins TRBV5-1 to TRBJ2-7, with unresolved D. Trimming took 6 bases from V and 7 from J, leaving 23 bases between them. Germline V gene data show CDR1 as SGHRS and CDR2 as YFSETQ. There are 15 residues in the CDR3.

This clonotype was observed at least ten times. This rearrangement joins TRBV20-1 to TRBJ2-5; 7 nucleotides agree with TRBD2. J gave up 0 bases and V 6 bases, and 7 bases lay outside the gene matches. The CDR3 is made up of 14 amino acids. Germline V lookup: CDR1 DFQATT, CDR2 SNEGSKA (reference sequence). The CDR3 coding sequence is TGCAGTGCCCCATCCCTAGCGGACCAAGAGACCCAGTACTTC. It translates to CSAPSLADQETQYF.

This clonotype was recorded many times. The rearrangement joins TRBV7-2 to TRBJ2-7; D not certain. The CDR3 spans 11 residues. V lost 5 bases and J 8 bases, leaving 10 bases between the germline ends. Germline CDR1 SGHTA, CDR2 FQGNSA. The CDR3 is CASSATEQQYF. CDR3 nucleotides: TGTGCCAGCAGCGCGACCGAGCAGCAGTACTTC.

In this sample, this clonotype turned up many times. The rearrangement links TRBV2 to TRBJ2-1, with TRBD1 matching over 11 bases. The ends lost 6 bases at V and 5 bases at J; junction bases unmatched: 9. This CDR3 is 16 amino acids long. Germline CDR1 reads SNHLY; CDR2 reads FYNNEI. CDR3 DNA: TGTGCCAGCAGCCGACGGACAGGGGGCAGAAACAATGAGCAGTTCTTC. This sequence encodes CASSRRTGGRNNEQFF. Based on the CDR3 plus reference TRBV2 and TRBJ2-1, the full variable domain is EPEVTQTPSHQVTQMGQEVILRCVPISNHLYFYWYRQILGQKVEFLVSFYNNEISEKSEIFDDQFSVERPDGSNFTLKIRSTKLEDSAMYFCASSRRTGGRNNEQFFGPGTRLTVL.

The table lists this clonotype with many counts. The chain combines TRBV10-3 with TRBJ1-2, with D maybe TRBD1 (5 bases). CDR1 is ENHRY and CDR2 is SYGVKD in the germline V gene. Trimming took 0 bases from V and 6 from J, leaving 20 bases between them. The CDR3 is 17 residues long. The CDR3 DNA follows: TGTGCCATCAGTGAGTCGAGGGGAGCCGGAGGTATGGATGGCTACACCTTC. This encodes CAISESRGAGGMDGYTF.

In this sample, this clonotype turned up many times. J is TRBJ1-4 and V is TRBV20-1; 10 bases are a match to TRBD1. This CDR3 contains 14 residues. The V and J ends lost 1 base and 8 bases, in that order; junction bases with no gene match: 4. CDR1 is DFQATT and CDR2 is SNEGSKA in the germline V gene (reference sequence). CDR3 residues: CSARAGTGVEKLFF. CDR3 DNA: TGCAGTGCTAGAGCGGGGACAGGGGTAGAAAAACTGTTTTTT.

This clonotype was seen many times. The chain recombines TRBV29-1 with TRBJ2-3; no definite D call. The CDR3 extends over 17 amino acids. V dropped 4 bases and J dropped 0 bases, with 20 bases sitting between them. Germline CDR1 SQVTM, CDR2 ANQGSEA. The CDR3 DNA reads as TGCAGCGTTGGAGACTCACGTAGTCGGGCTAGCACAGATACGCAGTATTTT. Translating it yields CSVGDSRSRASTDTQYF.

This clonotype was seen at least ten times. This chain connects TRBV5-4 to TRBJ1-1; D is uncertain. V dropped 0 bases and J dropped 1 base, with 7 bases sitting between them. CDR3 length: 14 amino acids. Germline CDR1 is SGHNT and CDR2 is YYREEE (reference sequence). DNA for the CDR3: TGTGCCAGCAGCTTGGCAGGAAAGAACACTGAAGCTTTCTTT. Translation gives CASSLAGKNTEAFF.

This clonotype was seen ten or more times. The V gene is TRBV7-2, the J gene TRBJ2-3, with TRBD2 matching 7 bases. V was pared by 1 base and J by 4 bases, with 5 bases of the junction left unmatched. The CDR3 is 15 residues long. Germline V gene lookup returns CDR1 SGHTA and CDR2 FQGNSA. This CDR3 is CASSLGRERADTQYF. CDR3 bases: TGTGCCAGCAGCTTAGGGCGGGAGCGGGCAGATACGCAGTATTTT.

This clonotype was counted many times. The CDR3 region is CASSLALSTEQFF. CDR3 nucleotides: TGTGCCAGCAGCTTAGCTTTAAGTACCGAGCAGTTCTTC. This chain links TRBV7-7 with TRBJ2-1; D remains ambiguous. Trimming removed 0 bases at V and 10 bases at J, with 10 bases between. Per the germline V gene, CDR1 is SSHAT and CDR2 is FNYEAQ (reference sequence). This CDR3 contains 13 residues.